A selection of T cell receptor beta chains follows, all from one sample in a study of blood T cell repertoires in COVID-19. The data were produced by immunoSEQ multiplex PCR, yet TCRdb's version contains in-frame clones alone and is incomplete. The sample shows approximately 180,000 clones, about 91% of them seen only once. What was sequenced was PBMCs or T cells enriched from blood (not recorded which). All receptors derive from a woman aged 35 to 49 with acute COVID-19. Both conserved end residues are part of each CDR3. The D gene is left open where the match is weak. For some rows the clone size is stated as once, few or many, or as a class when expanded; others skip it.

TRBJ1-4	NA	TRBV2	NA	TGTGCCGGAGGAGGACAGAGTAATGAAAAACTGTTTTTT	CAGGGQSNEKLFF
TRBJ2-2	NA	TRBV6-2/TRBV6-3	NA	TGTGCCAGCAGTTACATGCTACTCACCGGGGAGCTGTTTTTT	CASSYMLLTGELFF
TRBJ2-1	TRBD1	TRBV6-2/TRBV6-3	NA	TGTGCCAGCAGTTACGGGACAGGGGGCTATGAGCAGTTCTTC	CASSYGTGGYEQFF
TRBJ2-1	TRBD2	TRBV3-1/TRBV3-2	NA	TGTGCCAGCAGCCATGGGACTAGCGACTACAATGAGCAGTTCTTC	CASSHGTSDYNEQFF
TRBJ2-2	TRBD1	TRBV28	NA	TGTGCCAGCAAACTACAGGGGGTCCCTACCGGGGAGCTGTTTTTT	CASKLQGVPTGELFF
TRBJ1-2	NA	TRBV11-1	NA	TGTGCCAGCAGCTTAGGTTTCGGCTATGGCTACACCTTC	CASSLGFGYGYTF
TRBJ2-1	TRBD2	TRBV28	NA	TGTGCCAGCAGTCTTCCATCCATAGCGGGGGCTACCCACTACAATGAGCAGTTCTTC	CASSLPSIAGATHYNEQFF
TRBJ2-7	NA	TRBV7-9	NA	TGTGCCAGCAGCTTTAGCGTCGAGCAGTACTTC	CASSFSVEQYF
TRBJ1-6	NA	TRBV5-5	NA	TGTGCCAGCAGCCAGACTCGATATAATTCACCCCTCCACTTT	CASSQTRYNSPLHF
TRBJ1-1	NA	TRBV28	NA	TGTGCCAGCGGAGGCAACACTGAAGCTTTCTTT	CASGGNTEAFF
TRBJ2-2	NA	TRBV13	NA	TGTGCCAGCAGCTTAGAACGACACGAGTACACCGGGGAGCTGTTTTTT	CASSLERHEYTGELFF
TRBJ1-6	TRBD1	TRBV28	NA	TGTGCCAGCAGTTTCTCGAAGACAGGGAACTTCAATTCACCCCTCCACTTT	CASSFSKTGNFNSPLHF
TRBJ2-7	NA	TRBV10-3	NA	TGTGCCATCAGTGACCAGGGGAGGGGGTTCTACGAGCAGTACTTC	CAISDQGRGFYEQYF
TRBJ2-2	NA	TRBV28	NA	TGTGCCAGCAGACCCGGGACACGTCTCACCGGGGAGCTGTTTTTT	CASRPGTRLTGELFF
TRBJ2-2	TRBD1	TRBV12-5	NA	TGTGCTAGTGGACCTGGGACAGGGGGTGTTCGGTCGGACACCGGGGAGCTGTTTTTT	CASGPGTGGVRSDTGELFF
TRBJ1-4	TRBD1	TRBV11-2	NA	TGTGCCAGCAGCTTGACAGGGCCTAATGAAAAACTGTTTTTT	CASSLTGPNEKLFF
TRBJ1-4	NA	TRBV6-5	NA	TGTGCCAGCAGGGCGGGACGGATTAATGAAAAACTGTTTTTT	CASRAGRINEKLFF
TRBJ2-7	NA	TRBV15	NA	TGTGCCACCAGCAGGGGAACCGGGGGCGAGCAGTACTTC	CATSRGTGGEQYF
TRBJ1-6	TRBD1	TRBV25-1	NA	TGTGCCAGCAGTGACCAGGGGGCCTCCTATAATTCACCCCTCCACTTT	CASSDQGASYNSPLHF
TRBJ2-1	TRBD1	TRBV7-3	NA	TGTGCCAGCAGCTTAGCGGGACAGGGGGAGCAGTTCTTC	CASSLAGQGEQFF
TRBJ2-1	TRBD2	TRBV27	NA	TGTGCCAGCACCCCGATACCGGGACTAGCCGGTGAAAGTGTAGAGCAGTTCTTC	CASTPIPGLAGESVEQFF
TRBJ1-3	TRBD1	TRBV18	once	TGTGCCAGCGGACAGGGCTCTGGAAACACCATATATTTT	CASGQGSGNTIYF
TRBJ1-4	TRBD1	TRBV9	NA	TGTGCCAGCAGCTTGGGACAGGGGCGAGCTGAAAAACTGTTTTTT	CASSLGQGRAEKLFF
TRBJ1-1	NA	TRBV5-5	NA	TGTGCCAGCAGCTCTACGGGGGGGACGAACACTGAAGCTTTCTTT	CASSSTGGTNTEAFF
TRBJ1-1	NA	TRBV21-1	NA	TGTGCCAGCAACCGAACTCGGGTGACAGCCACCCACCTCTGGGCTTTCTTT	CASNRTRVTATHLWAFF
TRBJ2-7	NA	TRBV14	NA	TGTGCCAGCAGCCTCAACTACGAGCAGTACTTC	CASSLNYEQYF
TRBJ1-4	TRBD1	TRBV29-1	NA	TGCAGCGCGGGACAGGCAACTAATGAAAAACTGTTTTTT	CSAGQATNEKLFF
TRBJ2-7	TRBD1	TRBV7-9	NA	TGTGCCCTTAGCCACGGAGCCACAGGGGCGTACTACGAGCAGTACTTC	CALSHGATGAYYEQYF
TRBJ2-3	TRBD1	TRBV6-5	NA	TGTGCCAGCAGTTCCGCAACGGGACAGGCCACAGATACGCAGTATTTT	CASSSATGQATDTQYF
TRBJ2-3	NA	TRBV7-8	few	TGTGCCAGCAGCTTAAGCCCGGCAGATACGCAGTATTTT	CASSLSPADTQYF